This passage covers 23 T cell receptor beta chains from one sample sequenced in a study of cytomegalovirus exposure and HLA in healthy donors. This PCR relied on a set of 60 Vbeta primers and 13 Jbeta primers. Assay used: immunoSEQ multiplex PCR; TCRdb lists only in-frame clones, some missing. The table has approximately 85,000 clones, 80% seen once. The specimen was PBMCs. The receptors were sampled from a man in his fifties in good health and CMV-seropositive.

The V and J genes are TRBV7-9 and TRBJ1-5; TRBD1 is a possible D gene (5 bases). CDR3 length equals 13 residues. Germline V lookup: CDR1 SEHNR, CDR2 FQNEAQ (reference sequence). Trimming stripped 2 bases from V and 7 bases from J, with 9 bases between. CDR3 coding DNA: TGTGCCAGCAGCTTAAGGGGTGGACAGCCCCAGCATTTT. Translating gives CASSLRGGQPQHF.

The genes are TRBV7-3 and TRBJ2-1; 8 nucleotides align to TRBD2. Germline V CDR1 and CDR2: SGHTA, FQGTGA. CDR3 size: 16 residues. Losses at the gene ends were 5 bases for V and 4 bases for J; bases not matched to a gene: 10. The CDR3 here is CASSEQEVAGYNEQFF. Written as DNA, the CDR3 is TGTGCCAGCAGCGAGCAGGAGGTAGCGGGGTACAATGAGCAGTTCTTC.

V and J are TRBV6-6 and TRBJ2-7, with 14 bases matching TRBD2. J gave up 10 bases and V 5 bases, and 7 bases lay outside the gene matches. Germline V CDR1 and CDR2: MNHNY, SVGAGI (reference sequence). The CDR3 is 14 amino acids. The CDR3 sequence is CASSIPGTSGSQYF. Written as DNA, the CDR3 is TGTGCCAGCAGTATACCCGGGACTAGCGGGAGTCAGTACTTC.

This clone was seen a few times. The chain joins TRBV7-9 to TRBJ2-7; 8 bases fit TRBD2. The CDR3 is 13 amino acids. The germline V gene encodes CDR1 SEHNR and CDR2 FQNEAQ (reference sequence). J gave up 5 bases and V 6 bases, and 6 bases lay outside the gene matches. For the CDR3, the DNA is TGTGCCAGCAGTCCTCGAGCGGGAGACGAGCAGTACTTC. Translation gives CASSPRAGDEQYF. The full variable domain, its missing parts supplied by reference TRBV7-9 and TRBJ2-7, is DTGVSQNPRHKITKRGQNVTFRCDPISEHNRLYWYRQTLGQGPEFLTYFQNEAQLEKSRLLSDRFSAERPKGSFSTLEIQRTEQGDSAMYLCASSPRAGDEQYFGPGTRLTVT.

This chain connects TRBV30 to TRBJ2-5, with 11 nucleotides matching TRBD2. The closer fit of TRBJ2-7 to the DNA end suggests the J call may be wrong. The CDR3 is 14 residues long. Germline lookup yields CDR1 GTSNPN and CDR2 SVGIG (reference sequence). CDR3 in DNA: TGTGCCTGGAGTCCGGGGACTAGCGGCTACGAGCAGTACTTC. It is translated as CAWSPGTSGYEQYF.

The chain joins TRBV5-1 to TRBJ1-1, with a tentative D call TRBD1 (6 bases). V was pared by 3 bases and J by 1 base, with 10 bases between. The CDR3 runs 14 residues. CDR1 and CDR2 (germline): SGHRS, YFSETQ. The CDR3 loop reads CASSSGGANTEAFF. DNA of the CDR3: TGCGCCAGCAGCTCGGGGGGGGCGAACACTGAAGCTTTCTTT.

The CDR3 here is CASGLVTLSTGENTEAFF. DNA of the CDR3: TGTGCTAGTGGTTTGGTAACCCTGTCGACAGGAGAGAACACTGAAGCTTTCTTT. This chain connects TRBV12-5 to TRBJ1-1; maybe TRBD1 (6 bases). V shed 0 bases and J shed 1 base, with 18 bases lying between them. Germline V gene data show CDR1 as LGHNT and CDR2 as FRNRAP. The CDR3 totals 18 residues.

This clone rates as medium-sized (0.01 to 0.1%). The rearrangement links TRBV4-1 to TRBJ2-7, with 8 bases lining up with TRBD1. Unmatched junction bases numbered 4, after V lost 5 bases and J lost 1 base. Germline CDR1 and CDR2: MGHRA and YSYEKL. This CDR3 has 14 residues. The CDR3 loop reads CASSGQGSSYEQYF. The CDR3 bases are TGCGCCAGCAGCGGACAGGGTTCATCCTACGAGCAGTACTTC.

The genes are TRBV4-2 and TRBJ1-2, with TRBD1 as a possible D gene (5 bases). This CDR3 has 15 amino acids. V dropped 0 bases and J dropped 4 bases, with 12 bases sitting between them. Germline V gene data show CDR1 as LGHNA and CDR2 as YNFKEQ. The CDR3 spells CASSQDRTPFYGYTF. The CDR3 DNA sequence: TGTGCCAGCAGCCAAGACAGGACACCCTTCTATGGCTACACCTTC.

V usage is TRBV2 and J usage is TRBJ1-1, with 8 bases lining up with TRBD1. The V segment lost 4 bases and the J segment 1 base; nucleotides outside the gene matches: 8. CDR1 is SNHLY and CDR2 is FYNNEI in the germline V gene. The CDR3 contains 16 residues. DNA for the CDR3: TGTGCCAGCAGTGTACACTCCGGGACAGGGAACACTGAAGCTTTCTTT. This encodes CASSVHSGTGNTEAFF.

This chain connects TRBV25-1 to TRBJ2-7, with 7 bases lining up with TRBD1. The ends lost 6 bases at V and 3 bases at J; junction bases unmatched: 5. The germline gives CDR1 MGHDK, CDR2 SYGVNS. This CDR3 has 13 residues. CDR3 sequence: CASSPRGYYEQYF. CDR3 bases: TGTGCCAGCAGCCCCAGGGGGTACTACGAGCAGTACTTC.

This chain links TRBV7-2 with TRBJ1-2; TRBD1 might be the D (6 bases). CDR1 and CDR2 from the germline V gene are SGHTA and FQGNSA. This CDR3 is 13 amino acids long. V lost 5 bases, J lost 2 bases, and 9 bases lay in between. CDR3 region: CASSPGQNYGYTF. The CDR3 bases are TGTGCCAGCAGCCCCGGACAGAACTATGGCTACACCTTC.

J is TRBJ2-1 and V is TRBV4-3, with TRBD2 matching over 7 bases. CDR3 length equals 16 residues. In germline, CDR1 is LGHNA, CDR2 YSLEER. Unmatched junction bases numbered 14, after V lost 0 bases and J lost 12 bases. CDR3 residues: CASSQELEVGGSGQFF. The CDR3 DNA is TGCGCCAGCAGCCAAGAATTGGAAGTGGGCGGGAGTGGGCAGTTCTTC.

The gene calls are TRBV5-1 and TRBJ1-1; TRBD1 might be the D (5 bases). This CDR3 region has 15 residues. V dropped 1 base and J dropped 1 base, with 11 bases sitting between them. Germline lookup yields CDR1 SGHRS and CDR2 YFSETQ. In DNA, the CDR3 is TGCGCCAGCAGCTTGCTCCAGGGTCGGAACACTGAAGCTTTCTTT. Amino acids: CASSLLQGRNTEAFF.

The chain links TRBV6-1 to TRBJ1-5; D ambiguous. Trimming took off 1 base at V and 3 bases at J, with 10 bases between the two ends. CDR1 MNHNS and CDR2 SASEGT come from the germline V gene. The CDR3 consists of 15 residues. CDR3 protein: CASSEERNYNQPQHF. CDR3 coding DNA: TGTGCCAGCAGTGAAGAGAGGAACTACAATCAGCCCCAGCATTTT.

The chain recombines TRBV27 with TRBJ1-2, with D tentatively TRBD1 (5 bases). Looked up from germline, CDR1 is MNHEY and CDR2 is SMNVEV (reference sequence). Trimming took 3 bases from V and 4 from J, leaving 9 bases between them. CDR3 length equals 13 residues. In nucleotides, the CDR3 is TGTGCCAGCAGTTTCCAGGGTGGCTATGGCTACACCTTC. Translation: CASSFQGGYGYTF.

The CDR3 coding sequence is TGTGCCAGCAGCCGACGACTAGCGGGGGGAGGGATCAATGAGCAGTTCTTC. Its translation is CASSRRLAGGGINEQFF. V is TRBV5-4 and J is TRBJ2-1; 13 bases map to TRBD2. Trimming cost V 4 bases and J 6 bases; bases outside gene matches: 10. The CDR3 has 17 residues. Germline V gene sequence: CDR1 SGHNT, CDR2 YYREEE (reference sequence).

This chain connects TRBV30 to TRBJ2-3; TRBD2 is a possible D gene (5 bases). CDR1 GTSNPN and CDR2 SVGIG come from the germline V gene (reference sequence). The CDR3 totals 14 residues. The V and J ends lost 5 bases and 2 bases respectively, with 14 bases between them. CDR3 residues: CAWALGRDTDTQYF. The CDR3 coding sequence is TGTGCCTGGGCGTTGGGTCGGGACACAGATACGCAGTATTTT.

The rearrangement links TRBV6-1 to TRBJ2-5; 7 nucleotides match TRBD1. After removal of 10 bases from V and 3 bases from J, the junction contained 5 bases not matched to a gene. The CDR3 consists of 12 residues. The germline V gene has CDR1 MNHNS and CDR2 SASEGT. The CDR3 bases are TGTGCCACCTTGGACAGGAAAGAGACCCAGTACTTC. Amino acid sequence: CATLDRKETQYF.

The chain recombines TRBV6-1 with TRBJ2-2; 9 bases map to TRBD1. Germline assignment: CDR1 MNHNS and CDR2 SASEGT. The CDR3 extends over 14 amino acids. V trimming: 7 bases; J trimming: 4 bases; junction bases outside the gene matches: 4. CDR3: CASTPTGGTGELFF. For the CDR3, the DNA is TGTGCCAGCACCCCGACAGGGGGCACCGGGGAGCTGTTTTTT.

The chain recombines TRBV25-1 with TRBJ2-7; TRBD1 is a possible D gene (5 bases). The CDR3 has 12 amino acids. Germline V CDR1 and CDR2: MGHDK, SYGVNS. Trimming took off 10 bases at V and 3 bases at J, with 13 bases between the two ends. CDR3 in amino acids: CATTDSNYEQYF. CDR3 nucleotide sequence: TGTGCCACCACAGACAGCAACTACGAGCAGTACTTC.

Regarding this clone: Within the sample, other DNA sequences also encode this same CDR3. CDR3 loop: CASSFRGGGSPLHF. The CDR3 DNA reads as TGTGCCAGCAGTTTTCGGGGGGGCGGTTCACCCCTCCACTTT. The chain couples TRBV27 to TRBJ1-6, with a possible D match to TRBD1 (6 bases). V shed 3 bases and J shed 9 bases, with 12 bases lying between them. Germline V gene sequence: CDR1 MNHEY, CDR2 SMNVEV (reference sequence). The CDR3 covers 14 residues.

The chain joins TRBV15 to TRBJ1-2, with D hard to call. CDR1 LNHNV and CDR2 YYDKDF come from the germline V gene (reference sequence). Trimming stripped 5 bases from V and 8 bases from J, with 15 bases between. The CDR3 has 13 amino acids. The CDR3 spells CATSPTTLGGYTF. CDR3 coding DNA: TGTGCCACCAGCCCAACTACACTCGGGGGCTACACCTTC. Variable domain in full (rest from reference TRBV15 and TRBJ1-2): DAMVIQNPRYQVTQFGKPVTLSCSQTLNHNVMYWYQQKSSQAPKLLFHYYDKDFNNEADTPDNFQSRRPNTSFCFLDIRSPGLGDTAMYLCATSPTTLGGYTFGSGTRLTVV.